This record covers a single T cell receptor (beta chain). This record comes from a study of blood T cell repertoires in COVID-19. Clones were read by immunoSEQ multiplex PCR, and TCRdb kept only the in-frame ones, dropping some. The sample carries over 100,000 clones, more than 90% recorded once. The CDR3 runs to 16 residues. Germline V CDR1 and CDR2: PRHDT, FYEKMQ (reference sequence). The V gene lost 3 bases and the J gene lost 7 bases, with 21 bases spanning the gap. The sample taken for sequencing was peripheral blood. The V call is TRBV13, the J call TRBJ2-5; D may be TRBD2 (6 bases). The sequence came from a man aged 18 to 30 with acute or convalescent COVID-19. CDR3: CASSFPYGAGYGTQYF. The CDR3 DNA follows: TGTGCCAGCAGCTTCCCCTATGGGGCGGGGTACGGGACCCAGTACTTC.